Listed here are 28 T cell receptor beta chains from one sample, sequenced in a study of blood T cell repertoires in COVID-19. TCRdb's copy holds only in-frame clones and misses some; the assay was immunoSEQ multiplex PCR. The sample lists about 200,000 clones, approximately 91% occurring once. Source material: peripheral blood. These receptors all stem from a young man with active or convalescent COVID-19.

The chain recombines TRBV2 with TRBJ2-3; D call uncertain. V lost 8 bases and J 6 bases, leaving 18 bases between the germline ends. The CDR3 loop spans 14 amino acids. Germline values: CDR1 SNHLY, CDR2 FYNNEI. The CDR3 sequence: CASAPSHGADTQYF. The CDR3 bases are TGTGCCAGCGCTCCAAGCCACGGTGCCGATACGCAGTATTTT. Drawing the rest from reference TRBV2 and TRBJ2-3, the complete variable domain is EPEVTQTPSHQVTQMGQEVILRCVPISNHLYFYWYRQILGQKVEFLVSFYNNEISEKSEIFDDQFSVERPDGSNFTLKIRSTKLEDSAMYFCASAPSHGADTQYFGPGTRLTVL.

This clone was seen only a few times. The CDR3 loop reads CASTERGTDTQYF. The CDR3 DNA is TGTGCCAGCACCGAGCGGGGGACAGATACGCAGTATTTT. The V gene is TRBV6-5, the J gene TRBJ2-3; 8 bases are shared with TRBD2. With V trimmed by 7 bases and J by 3 bases, 3 bases remained unmatched. The CDR3 covers 13 residues. The germline V gene encodes CDR1 MNHEY and CDR2 SVGAGI.

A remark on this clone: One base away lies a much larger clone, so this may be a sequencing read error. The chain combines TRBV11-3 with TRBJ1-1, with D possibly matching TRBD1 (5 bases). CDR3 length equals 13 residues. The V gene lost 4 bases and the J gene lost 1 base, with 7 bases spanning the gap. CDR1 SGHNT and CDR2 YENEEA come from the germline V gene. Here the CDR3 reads CASSSGGNTEAFF. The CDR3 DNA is TGTGCCAGCAGCTCGGGGGGGAACACTGAAGCTTTCTTT.

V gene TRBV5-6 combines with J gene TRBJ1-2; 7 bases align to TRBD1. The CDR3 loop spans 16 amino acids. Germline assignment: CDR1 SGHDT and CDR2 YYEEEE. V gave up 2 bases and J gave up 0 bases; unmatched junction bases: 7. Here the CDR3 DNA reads TGTGCCAGCAGCTTTCAGGGGGGCCTAACTAACTATGGCTACACCTTC. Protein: CASSFQGGLTNYGYTF.

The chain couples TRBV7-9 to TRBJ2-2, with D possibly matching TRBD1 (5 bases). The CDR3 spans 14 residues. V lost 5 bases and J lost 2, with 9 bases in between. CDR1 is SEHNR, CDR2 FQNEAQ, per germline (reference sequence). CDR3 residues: CASSLTDNTGELFF. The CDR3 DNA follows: TGTGCCAGCAGCCTGACAGATAACACCGGGGAGCTGTTTTTT.

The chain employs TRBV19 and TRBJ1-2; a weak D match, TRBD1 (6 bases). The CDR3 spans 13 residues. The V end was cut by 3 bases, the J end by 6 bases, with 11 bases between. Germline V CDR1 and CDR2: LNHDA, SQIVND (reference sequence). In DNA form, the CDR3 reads TGTGCCAGTAGTATGGTGCAGGGGAATGGCTACACCTTC. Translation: CASSMVQGNGYTF.

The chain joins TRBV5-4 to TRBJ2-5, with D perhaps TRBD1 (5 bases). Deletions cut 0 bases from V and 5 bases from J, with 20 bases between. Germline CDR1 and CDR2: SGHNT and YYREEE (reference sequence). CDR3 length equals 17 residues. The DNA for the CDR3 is TGTGCCAGCAGCTTGGGAGCAGGGTATGTTCAGTCTGAGACCCAGTACTTC. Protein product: CASSLGAGYVQSETQYF.

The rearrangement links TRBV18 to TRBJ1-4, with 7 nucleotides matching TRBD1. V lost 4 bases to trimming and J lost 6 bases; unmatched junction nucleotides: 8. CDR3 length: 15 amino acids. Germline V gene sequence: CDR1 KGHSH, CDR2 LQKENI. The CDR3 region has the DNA TGTGCCAGCTCACGAACAGGGGTCCTTGATGAAAAACTGTTTTTT. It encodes CASSRTGVLDEKLFF. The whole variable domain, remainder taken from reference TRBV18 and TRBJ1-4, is NAGVMQNPRHLVRRRGQEARLRCSPMKGHSHVYWYRQLPEEGLKFMVYLQKENIIDESGMPKERFSAEFPKEGPSILRIQQVVRGDSAAYFCASSRTGVLDEKLFFGSGTQLSVL.

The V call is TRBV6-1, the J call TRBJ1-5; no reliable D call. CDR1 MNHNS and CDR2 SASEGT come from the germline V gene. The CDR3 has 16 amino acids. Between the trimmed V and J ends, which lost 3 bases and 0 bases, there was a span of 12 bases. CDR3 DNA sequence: TGTGCCAGCAGTGAGGTGGCGGACTATAGCAATCAGCCCCAGCATTTT. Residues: CASSEVADYSNQPQHF.

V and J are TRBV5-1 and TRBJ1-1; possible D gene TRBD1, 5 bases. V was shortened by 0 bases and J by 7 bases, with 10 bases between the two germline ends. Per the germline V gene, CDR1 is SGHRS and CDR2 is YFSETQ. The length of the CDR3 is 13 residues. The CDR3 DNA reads TGCGCCAGCAGCTTGGAAGGGGAAGGTGAAGCTTTCTTT. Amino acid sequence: CASSLEGEGEAFF.

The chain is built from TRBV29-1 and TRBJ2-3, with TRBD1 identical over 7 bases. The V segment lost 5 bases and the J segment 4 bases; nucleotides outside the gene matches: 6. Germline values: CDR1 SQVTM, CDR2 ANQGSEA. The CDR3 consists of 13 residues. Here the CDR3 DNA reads TGCAGCGTTACCATGACAGGGTCAGATACGCAGTATTTT. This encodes CSVTMTGSDTQYF.

The CDR3 reads CASSGTSGSYEQFF. The CDR3 DNA reads as TGCGCCAGCAGCGGGACTAGCGGGAGCTATGAGCAGTTCTTC. The V and J genes are TRBV5-1 and TRBJ2-1; 14 bases line up with TRBD2. Germline V gene data show CDR1 as SGHRS and CDR2 as YFSETQ. The CDR3 has 14 amino acids. V was clipped by 4 bases and J by 8 bases; unmatched bases: 2.

The CDR3 sequence is CASSPRGGGWDTEAFF. The CDR3 bases are TGTGCCAGCAGCCCTCGAGGGGGCGGTTGGGACACTGAAGCTTTCTTT. The chain recombines TRBV3-1 (or the pseudogene TRBV3-2) with TRBJ1-1, with 7 bases identical to TRBD1. The CDR3 runs to 16 residues. Losses at the gene ends were 4 bases for V and 3 bases for J; bases not matched to a gene: 11. Germline V gene data show CDR1 as LGHDT and CDR2 as YNNKEL (reference sequence).

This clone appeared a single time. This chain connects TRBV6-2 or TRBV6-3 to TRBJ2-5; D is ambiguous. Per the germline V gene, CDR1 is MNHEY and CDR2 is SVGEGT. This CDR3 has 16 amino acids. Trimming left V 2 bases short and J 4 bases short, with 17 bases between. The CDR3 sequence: CASSYTRLPPRETQYF. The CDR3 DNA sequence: TGTGCCAGCAGTTACACAAGACTCCCGCCTAGAGAGACCCAGTACTTC.

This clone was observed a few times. The CDR3 DNA is TGTGCCACCAGCAGAGACGGCCGCCAGGGTGGGGAGCAGTACTTC. Translation gives CATSRDGRQGGEQYF. The chain links TRBV15 to TRBJ2-7; perhaps TRBD1 as D (5 bases). V was clipped by 0 bases and J by 7 bases, with 16 bases between them. Germline loops: CDR1 LNHNV, CDR2 YYDKDF (reference sequence). CDR3 size: 15 residues.

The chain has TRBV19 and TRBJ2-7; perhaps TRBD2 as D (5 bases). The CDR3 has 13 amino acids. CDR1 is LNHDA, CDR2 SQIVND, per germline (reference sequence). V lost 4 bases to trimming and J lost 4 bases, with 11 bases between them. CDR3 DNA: TGTGCCAGTAGTAGGGTCGGGGAATACGAGCAGTACTTC. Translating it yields CASSRVGEYEQYF.

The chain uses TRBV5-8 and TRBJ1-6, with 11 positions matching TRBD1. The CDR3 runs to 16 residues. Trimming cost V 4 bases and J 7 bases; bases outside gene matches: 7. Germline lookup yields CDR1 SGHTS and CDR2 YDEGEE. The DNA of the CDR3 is TGTGCCAGCAGCCGGGGACAGGGGGGACGGAATTCACCCCTCCACTTT. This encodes CASSRGQGGRNSPLHF.

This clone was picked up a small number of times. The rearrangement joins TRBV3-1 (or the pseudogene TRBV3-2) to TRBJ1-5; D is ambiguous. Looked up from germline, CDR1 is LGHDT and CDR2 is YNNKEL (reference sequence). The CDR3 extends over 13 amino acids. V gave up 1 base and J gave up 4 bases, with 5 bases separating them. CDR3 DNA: TGTGCCAGCAGCCAAGGGCTGAATCAGCCCCAGCATTTT. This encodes CASSQGLNQPQHF.

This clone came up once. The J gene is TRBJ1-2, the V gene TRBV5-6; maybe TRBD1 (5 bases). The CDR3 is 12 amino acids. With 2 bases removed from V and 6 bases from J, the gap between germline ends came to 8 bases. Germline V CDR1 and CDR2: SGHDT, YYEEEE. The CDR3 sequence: CASSFKGNGYTF. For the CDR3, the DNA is TGTGCCAGCAGCTTTAAGGGGAATGGCTACACCTTC.

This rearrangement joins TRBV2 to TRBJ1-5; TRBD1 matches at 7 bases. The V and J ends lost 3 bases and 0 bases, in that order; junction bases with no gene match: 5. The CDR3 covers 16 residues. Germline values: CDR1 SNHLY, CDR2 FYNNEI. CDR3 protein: CASSERDSYSNQPQHF. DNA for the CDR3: TGTGCCAGCAGTGAGAGGGACAGTTATAGCAATCAGCCCCAGCATTTT. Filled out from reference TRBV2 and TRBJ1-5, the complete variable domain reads EPEVTQTPSHQVTQMGQEVILRCVPISNHLYFYWYRQILGQKVEFLVSFYNNEISEKSEIFDDQFSVERPDGSNFTLKIRSTKLEDSAMYFCASSERDSYSNQPQHFGDGTRLSIL.

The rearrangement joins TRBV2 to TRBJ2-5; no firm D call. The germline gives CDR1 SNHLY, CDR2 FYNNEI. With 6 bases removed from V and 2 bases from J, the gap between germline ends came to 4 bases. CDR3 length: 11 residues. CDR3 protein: CASRQQETQYF. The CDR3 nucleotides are TGTGCCAGCAGACAGCAAGAGACCCAGTACTTC.

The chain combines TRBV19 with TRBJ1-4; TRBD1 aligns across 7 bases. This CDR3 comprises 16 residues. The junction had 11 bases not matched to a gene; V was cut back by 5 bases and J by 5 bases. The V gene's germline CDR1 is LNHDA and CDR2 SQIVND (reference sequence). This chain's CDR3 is CASSPRPGQRNEKLFF. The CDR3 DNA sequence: TGTGCCAGTAGTCCGCGGCCGGGACAGCGAAATGAAAAACTGTTTTTT.

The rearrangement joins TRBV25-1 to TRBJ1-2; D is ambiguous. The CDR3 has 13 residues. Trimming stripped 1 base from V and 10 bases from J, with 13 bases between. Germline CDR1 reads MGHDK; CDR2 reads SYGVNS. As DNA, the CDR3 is TGTGCCAGCAGTGAATCAGGTGGCAGACCCTACACCTTC. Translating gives CASSESGGRPYTF.

The CDR3 region is CASSQVGRGQETQYF. The DNA for the CDR3 is TGCGCCAGCAGCCAAGTTGGCAGGGGGCAAGAGACCCAGTACTTC. V gene TRBV4-1 combines with J gene TRBJ2-5; 7 bases fit TRBD1. Trimming removed 1 base from V and 2 bases from J; junction bases left unmatched: 4. Germline V gene sequence: CDR1 MGHRA, CDR2 YSYEKL. The CDR3 extends over 15 amino acids.

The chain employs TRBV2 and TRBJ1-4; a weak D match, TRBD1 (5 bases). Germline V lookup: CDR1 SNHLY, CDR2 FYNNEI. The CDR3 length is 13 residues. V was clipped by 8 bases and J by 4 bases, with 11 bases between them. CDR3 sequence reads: CASGGVFNEKLFF. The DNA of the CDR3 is TGTGCCAGCGGGGGGGTCTTTAATGAAAAACTGTTTTTT.

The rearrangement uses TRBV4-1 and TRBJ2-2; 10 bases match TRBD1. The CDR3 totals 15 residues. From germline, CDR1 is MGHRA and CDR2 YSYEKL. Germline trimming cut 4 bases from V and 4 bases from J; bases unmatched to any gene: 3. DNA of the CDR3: TGCGCCAGCAGCCGGGGACAGGGGTCCACCGGGGAGCTGTTTTTT. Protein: CASSRGQGSTGELFF.

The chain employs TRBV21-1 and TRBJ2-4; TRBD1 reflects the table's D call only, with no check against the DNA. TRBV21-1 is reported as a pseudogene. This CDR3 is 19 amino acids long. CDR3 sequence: CASSKEGDSTVLAKNIQYF. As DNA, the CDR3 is TGTGCCAGCAGCAAAGAAGGCGACAGCACAGTCCTAGCCAAAAACATTCAGTACTTC.

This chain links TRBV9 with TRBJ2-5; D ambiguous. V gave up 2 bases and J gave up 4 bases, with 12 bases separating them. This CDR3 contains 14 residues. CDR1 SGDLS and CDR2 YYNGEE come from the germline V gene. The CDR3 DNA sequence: TGTGCCAGCAGCGTTCAGGCTTCTACAGAGACCCAGTACTTC. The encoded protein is CASSVQASTETQYF.